These T cell receptor beta chains were read from a single sample in a study of blood T cell repertoires in COVID-19. Repertoires were generated with immunoSEQ multiplex PCR, while TCRdb's copy carries only in-frame clones and drops some. This sample has about 140,000 clones, with approximately 78% found just once. The source material was peripheral blood. The receptors derive from a woman of 80 years or more with acute or convalescent COVID-19. The CDR3 runs from the conserved cysteine through the conserved F or W. Fields, in order: J gene, V gene, D gene, clone size, CDR3 DNA, CDR3 protein. D genes are given only for firm matches. Where a row states a size, it is once, few, many or the class of an expanded clone; other rows omit it.

j_gene: TRBJ2-7; v_gene: TRBV30; d_gene: TRBD1; abundance: .; CDR3nt: TGTGCCTGGAGTGACAGGGGCGGATTGTACGAGCAGTACTTC; CDR3aa: CAWSDRGGLYEQYF
j_gene: TRBJ1-1; v_gene: TRBV5-1; d_gene: .; abundance: .; CDR3nt: TGCGCCAGCAGAAACATTGAGGTCACTGAAGCTTTCTTT; CDR3aa: CASRNIEVTEAFF
j_gene: TRBJ1-3; v_gene: TRBV15; d_gene: .; abundance: .; CDR3nt: TGTGCCACCAGCAGAGATGGACAGTCGATTTTGGACACCATATATTTT; CDR3aa: CATSRDGQSILDTIYF
j_gene: TRBJ1-2; v_gene: TRBV28; d_gene: .; abundance: .; CDR3nt: TGTGCCAGCAGTACCCCGGGGGGGTTGGGTGGCTACACCTTC; CDR3aa: CASSTPGGLGGYTF
j_gene: TRBJ2-7; v_gene: TRBV6-2/TRBV6-3; d_gene: TRBD1; abundance: .; CDR3nt: TGTGCCAGCAGCCCGAGGCCAGCCGGGACAGGGGGCGGGGAGCAGTACTTC; CDR3aa: CASSPRPAGTGGGEQYF
j_gene: TRBJ1-3; v_gene: TRBV30; d_gene: .; abundance: .; CDR3nt: TGTGCCTGGAGACCAGGGGTATCCGGAAACACCATATATTTT; CDR3aa: CAWRPGVSGNTIYF
j_gene: TRBJ2-7; v_gene: TRBV5-5; d_gene: .; abundance: .; CDR3nt: TGTGCCAGCAGCTTTTCAGGGATGAACGAGCAGTACTTC; CDR3aa: CASSFSGMNEQYF
j_gene: TRBJ2-2; v_gene: TRBV10-3; d_gene: .; abundance: once; CDR3nt: TGTGCCATCAGTCCAAACGGGACACAGAACACCGGGGAGCTGTTTTTT; CDR3aa: CAISPNGTQNTGELFF
j_gene: TRBJ2-3; v_gene: TRBV9; d_gene: .; abundance: .; CDR3nt: TGTGCCAGCAGCGTAGAGCAAGCTAGCACAGATACGCAGTATTTT; CDR3aa: CASSVEQASTDTQYF
j_gene: TRBJ1-1; v_gene: TRBV2; d_gene: TRBD1; abundance: .; CDR3nt: TGTGCCAGCAGCGGTCACAGGGGTGTCACTGAAGCTTTCTTT; CDR3aa: CASSGHRGVTEAFF
j_gene: TRBJ2-1; v_gene: TRBV19; d_gene: .; abundance: .; CDR3nt: TGTGCCAGTAAAGGGACTTTCAATGAGCAGTTCTTC; CDR3aa: CASKGTFNEQFF
j_gene: TRBJ2-3; v_gene: TRBV5-1; d_gene: TRBD1; abundance: few; CDR3nt: TGCGCCAGCAGTTGGACAGGGGGCACAGATACGCAGTATTTT; CDR3aa: CASSWTGGTDTQYF
j_gene: TRBJ1-2; v_gene: TRBV4-1; d_gene: .; abundance: once; CDR3nt: TGCGCCAGCAGCCAAGCAGGAGGAGGGTATCGGATCTATGGCTACACCTTC; CDR3aa: CASSQAGGGYRIYGYTF
j_gene: TRBJ1-1; v_gene: TRBV29-1; d_gene: .; abundance: few; CDR3nt: TGCAGCGTTGGAGGCCGGAACTCCATGAACACTGAAGCTTTCTTT; CDR3aa: CSVGGRNSMNTEAFF
j_gene: TRBJ1-4; v_gene: TRBV2; d_gene: .; abundance: .; CDR3nt: TGTGCCAGCAGTGAAGACGTGATGGGGGCAGGGCAAAATGAAAAACTGTTTTTT; CDR3aa: CASSEDVMGAGQNEKLFF
j_gene: TRBJ1-1; v_gene: TRBV7-9; d_gene: .; abundance: .; CDR3nt: TGTGCCAGCAGCTTCCCGGAGTTCATGAACACTGAAGCTTTCTTT; CDR3aa: CASSFPEFMNTEAFF
j_gene: TRBJ1-3; v_gene: TRBV18; d_gene: TRBD1; abundance: .; CDR3nt: TGTGCCAGCTCACCTCGGACAGGGGATCCCGGAAACACCATATATTTT; CDR3aa: CASSPRTGDPGNTIYF
j_gene: TRBJ1-1; v_gene: TRBV19; d_gene: .; abundance: few; CDR3nt: TGTGCCACGAGTGAGACACAGGAGATGAACACTGAAGCTTTCTTT; CDR3aa: CATSETQEMNTEAFF
j_gene: TRBJ1-2; v_gene: TRBV19; d_gene: .; abundance: .; CDR3nt: TGTGCCAGTAGTATGAAAAGCGGACCGCCTTCTTTTAACTATGGCTACACCTTC; CDR3aa: CASSMKSGPPSFNYGYTF
j_gene: TRBJ1-6; v_gene: TRBV12-3/TRBV12-4; d_gene: .; abundance: .; CDR3nt: TGTGCCAGCCACGGGCCAGGGAATTCACCCCTCCACTTT; CDR3aa: CASHGPGNSPLHF
j_gene: TRBJ2-1; v_gene: TRBV18; d_gene: TRBD1; abundance: .; CDR3nt: TGTGCCAGCTCACCGGGACAGAGCTCCTACAATGAGCAGTTCTTC; CDR3aa: CASSPGQSSYNEQFF
j_gene: TRBJ2-7; v_gene: TRBV18; d_gene: .; abundance: .; CDR3nt: TGTGCCAGCTCGCAGACAGGCCCCCAGGTGAGCTACGAGCAGTACTTC; CDR3aa: CASSQTGPQVSYEQYF
j_gene: TRBJ1-6; v_gene: TRBV5-1; d_gene: .; abundance: few; CDR3nt: TGCGCCAGCAGCTTGAAAGGAGATTCACCCCTCCACTTT; CDR3aa: CASSLKGDSPLHF
j_gene: TRBJ2-2; v_gene: TRBV28; d_gene: TRBD2; abundance: .; CDR3nt: TGTGCCAGCAGTTATCCGTCCCTTGGGCTAGCGGGAGGGCCTGTGAACACCGGGGAGCTGTTTTTT; CDR3aa: CASSYPSLGLAGGPVNTGELFF
j_gene: TRBJ2-5; v_gene: TRBV2; d_gene: .; abundance: .; CDR3nt: TGTGCCAGCACCTTACGACTGGATGGGACCCAGTACTTC; CDR3aa: CASTLRLDGTQYF
j_gene: TRBJ2-7; v_gene: TRBV19; d_gene: TRBD1; abundance: .; CDR3nt: TGTGCCAGTAGTACGTACAGGGGGCCCTACGAGCAGTACTTC; CDR3aa: CASSTYRGPYEQYF
j_gene: TRBJ1-5; v_gene: TRBV6-2/TRBV6-3; d_gene: .; abundance: .; CDR3nt: TGTGCCAGCAGTTACCATACAGAGCCCACTTATAGCAATCAGCCCCAGCATTTT; CDR3aa: CASSYHTEPTYSNQPQHF
j_gene: TRBJ2-5; v_gene: TRBV28; d_gene: TRBD1; abundance: .; CDR3nt: TGTGCCAGCAGTTCGGAACAGGGGCCGTACCAAGAGACCCAGTACTTC; CDR3aa: CASSSEQGPYQETQYF
j_gene: TRBJ2-2; v_gene: TRBV19; d_gene: TRBD1; abundance: .; CDR3nt: TGTGCCAGTAGTAGCTACCGGACAGGGGGGGCCGGGGAGCTGTTTTTT; CDR3aa: CASSSYRTGGAGELFF
j_gene: TRBJ2-1; v_gene: TRBV7-7; d_gene: .; abundance: .; CDR3nt: TGTGCCAGCAGCTTAGGGGCGGGCTCCTACAATGAGCAGTTCTTC; CDR3aa: CASSLGAGSYNEQFF